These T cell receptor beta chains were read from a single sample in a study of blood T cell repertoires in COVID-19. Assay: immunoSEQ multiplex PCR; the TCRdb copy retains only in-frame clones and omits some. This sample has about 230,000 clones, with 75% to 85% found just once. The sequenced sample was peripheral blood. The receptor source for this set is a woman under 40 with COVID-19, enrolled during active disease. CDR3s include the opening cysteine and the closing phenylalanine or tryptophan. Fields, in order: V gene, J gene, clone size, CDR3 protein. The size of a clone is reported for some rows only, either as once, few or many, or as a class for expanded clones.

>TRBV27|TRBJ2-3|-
CASRISSAGATDTQYF
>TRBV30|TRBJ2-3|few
CAWSYPGGTDTQYF
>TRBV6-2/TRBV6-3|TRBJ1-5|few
CASSRQAGQPQHF
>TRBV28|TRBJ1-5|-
CASRVKPGTVFFSPQHF
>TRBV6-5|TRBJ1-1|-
CASSFGPWGDPGAFF
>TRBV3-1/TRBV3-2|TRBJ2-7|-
CASSHGGAYEQYF
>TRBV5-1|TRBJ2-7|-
CASSPPGTMISYEQYF
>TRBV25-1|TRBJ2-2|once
CASSETGGRTGELFF
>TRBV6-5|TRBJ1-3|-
CASTRQGDRNTIYF
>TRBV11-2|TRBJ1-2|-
CASSPTGQGRNTF
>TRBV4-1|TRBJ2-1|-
CASSQGATSSYNEQFF
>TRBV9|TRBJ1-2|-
CASSVEGGYGYTF
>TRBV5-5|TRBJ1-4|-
CASSSAGSFNEKLFF
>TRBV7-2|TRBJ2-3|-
CASSSAGVPDTQYF
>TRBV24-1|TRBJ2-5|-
CATSDSPGRGGQETQYF
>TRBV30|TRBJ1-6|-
CAWSVDSSYNSPLHF
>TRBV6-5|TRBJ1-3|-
CASSRSGRSGNTIYF
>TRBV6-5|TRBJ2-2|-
CASSYSRSAGELFF
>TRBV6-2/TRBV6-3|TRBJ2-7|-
CASSYSAQPGEQYF
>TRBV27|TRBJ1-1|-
CASSFSWGELNTEAFF
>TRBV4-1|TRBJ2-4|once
CASSQVDRDENIQYF
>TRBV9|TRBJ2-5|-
CASSGAGPSQETQYF
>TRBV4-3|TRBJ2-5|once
CASSQHAEGGTQYF
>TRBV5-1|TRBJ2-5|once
CASSLGLAGGGQETQYF
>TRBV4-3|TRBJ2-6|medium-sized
CASSQDHSSGANVLTF
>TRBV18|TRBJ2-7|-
CASSPRGAGIIDEQYF
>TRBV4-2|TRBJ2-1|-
CASSQQREVTYNEQFF
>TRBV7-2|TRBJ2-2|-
CASSPQRMRTGELFF
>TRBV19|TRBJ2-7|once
CASSNRQGPTSYEQYF
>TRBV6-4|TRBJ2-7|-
CASRARPEQYF
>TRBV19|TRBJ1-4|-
CASWGGELFF
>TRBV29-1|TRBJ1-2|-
CSVEQRNYGYTF
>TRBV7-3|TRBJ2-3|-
CASSPMGLAGGTDTQYF
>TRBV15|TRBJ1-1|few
CATSVGLLNTEAFF
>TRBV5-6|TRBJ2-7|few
CASSLLSGRAEEQYF
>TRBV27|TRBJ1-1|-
CASSLYPGTGENRF
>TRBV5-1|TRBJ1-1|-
CASSQTVNTEAFF
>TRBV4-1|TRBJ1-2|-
CASSQAEHYGYTF
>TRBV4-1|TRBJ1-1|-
CASSHPLAGTQNTEAFF
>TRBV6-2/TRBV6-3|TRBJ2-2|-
CASSTLAGGPLELFF
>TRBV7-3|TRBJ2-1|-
CASSRNSGAWEQFF
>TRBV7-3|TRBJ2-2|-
CASSPTSSGSDTGELFF
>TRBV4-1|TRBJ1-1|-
CASRGPRTALNTEAFF
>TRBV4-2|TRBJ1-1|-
CASSHSQPLMNTEAFF
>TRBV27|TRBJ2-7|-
CASSLSVGTASYEQYF